This is a list of T cell receptor beta chains from one sample in a study of Graves' ophthalmopathy and Graves' hyperthyroidism. TCRdb independently ran MiXCR on the multiplex PCR reads; one entry per CDR3 protein. Of approximately 700,000 distinct CDR3 sequences in the sample, roughly 41% are singletons; the top ten hold about 3.3%. Sequenced: peripheral blood. All receptors derive from an adult man with Graves' ophthalmopathy. Each CDR3 is given with its conserved first and last residue. The D gene is left open where the match is weak. The size of a clone is reported for some rows only, either as once, few or many, or as a class for expanded clones.

d_gene: TRBD1; abundance: .; v_gene: TRBV9; j_gene: TRBJ1-4; CDR3aa: CASSARDRGGEKLFF; CDR3nt: TGTGCCAGCAGCGCCCGGGACAGGGGAGGTGAAAAACTGTTTTTT
d_gene: .; abundance: .; v_gene: TRBV20-1; j_gene: TRBJ1-4; CDR3aa: CSARDQGRDEKLFF; CDR3nt: TGCAGTGCTAGAGATCAGGGGAGAGATGAAAAACTGTTTTTT
d_gene: TRBD1; abundance: .; v_gene: TRBV2; j_gene: TRBJ1-2; CDR3aa: CASSEQTGVNGYTF; CDR3nt: TGTGCCAGCAGTGAACAAACAGGGGTTAATGGCTACACCTTC
d_gene: .; abundance: many; v_gene: TRBV29-1; j_gene: TRBJ1-5; CDR3aa: CSVGQAEGQPQHF; CDR3nt: TGCAGCGTTGGACAGGCGGAGGGCCAGCCCCAGCATTTT
d_gene: .; abundance: .; v_gene: TRBV5-1; j_gene: TRBJ1-3; CDR3aa: CASSSTAGTGNTIYF; CDR3nt: TGCGCCAGCAGCTCCACGGCGGGGACCGGAAACACCATATATTTT
d_gene: TRBD1; abundance: few; v_gene: TRBV2; j_gene: TRBJ2-5; CDR3aa: CASSLNRGPGETQYF; CDR3nt: TGTGCCAGCAGCTTAAACAGGGGCCCGGGGGAGACCCAGTACTTC
d_gene: .; abundance: .; v_gene: TRBV10-2; j_gene: TRBJ1-2; CDR3aa: CASRDEGRGYTF; CDR3nt: TGCGCCAGCAGAGACGAGGGGAGAGGCTACACCTTC
d_gene: .; abundance: .; v_gene: TRBV4-1; j_gene: TRBJ1-5; CDR3aa: CASSQVAGMNRPQHF; CDR3nt: TGCGCCAGCAGCCAAGTAGCAGGTATGAATCGACCCCAGCATTTT
d_gene: TRBD1; abundance: many; v_gene: TRBV6-5; j_gene: TRBJ2-5; CDR3aa: CASSSGTADQETQYF; CDR3nt: TGTGCCAGCAGTTCCGGGACAGCCGACCAAGAGACCCAGTACTTC
d_gene: TRBD1; abundance: .; v_gene: TRBV7-9; j_gene: TRBJ1-1; CDR3aa: CASRPTGSAPEAFF; CDR3nt: TGTGCCAGCAGGCCGACAGGGTCTGCCCCTGAAGCTTTCTTT
d_gene: TRBD1; abundance: many; v_gene: TRBV6-1; j_gene: TRBJ1-2; CDR3aa: CASSRDRDRGYGYTF; CDR3nt: TGTGCCAGCAGTCGGGACAGGGATCGGGGCTATGGCTACACCTTC
d_gene: TRBD1; abundance: few; v_gene: TRBV11-2; j_gene: TRBJ1-1; CDR3aa: CASRPSYPTGWTEAFF; CDR3nt: TGTGCCAGCAGACCCTCCTACCCGACAGGGTGGACTGAAGCTTTCTTT
d_gene: .; abundance: many; v_gene: TRBV7-9; j_gene: TRBJ1-4; CDR3aa: CASSLDGTGHEKLFF; CDR3nt: TGTGCCAGCAGCTTGGATGGGACTGGCCATGAAAAACTGTTTTTT
d_gene: .; abundance: many; v_gene: TRBV20-1; j_gene: TRBJ2-7; CDR3aa: CSASVQGHEQYF; CDR3nt: TGCAGTGCTAGCGTCCAGGGACACGAGCAGTACTTC
d_gene: TRBD2; abundance: many; v_gene: TRBV2; j_gene: TRBJ2-2; CDR3aa: CASSADGLANTGELFF; CDR3nt: TGTGCCAGCAGTGCGGACGGACTAGCGAACACCGGGGAGCTGTTTTTT
d_gene: TRBD2; abundance: many; v_gene: TRBV9; j_gene: TRBJ2-7; CDR3aa: CASSAGSSGTYEQYF; CDR3nt: TGTGCCAGCAGCGCCGGCTCTAGCGGCACCTACGAGCAGTACTTC
d_gene: .; abundance: many; v_gene: TRBV5-1; j_gene: TRBJ1-2; CDR3aa: CASSAPATNYGYTF; CDR3nt: TGCGCCAGCAGCGCCCCAGCTACTAACTATGGCTACACCTTC
d_gene: TRBD1; abundance: .; v_gene: TRBV6-6; j_gene: TRBJ1-1; CDR3aa: CASSYYQGDTEAFF; CDR3nt: TGTGCCAGCAGTTACTATCAGGGGGACACTGAAGCTTTCTTT
d_gene: .; abundance: .; v_gene: TRBV7-2; j_gene: TRBJ1-1; CDR3aa: CASSLSGYPTQGAFF; CDR3nt: TGTGCCAGCAGCTTATCTGGGTACCCGACCCAGGGGGCTTTCTTT
d_gene: TRBD1; abundance: .; v_gene: TRBV10-3; j_gene: TRBJ1-2; CDR3aa: CAIAPGTGLGYTF; CDR3nt: TGTGCCATCGCCCCCGGGACAGGGTTAGGCTACACCTTC
d_gene: .; abundance: .; v_gene: TRBV4-3; j_gene: TRBJ2-7; CDR3aa: CASSYLTGLPTYEQYF; CDR3nt: TGCGCCAGCAGCTACCTTACCGGCCTCCCCACCTACGAGCAGTACTTC
d_gene: .; abundance: .; v_gene: TRBV19; j_gene: TRBJ1-5; CDR3aa: CASSTPARRRDNQPQHF; CDR3nt: TGTGCCAGTAGTACCCCAGCACGGCGCAGGGACAATCAGCCCCAGCATTTT
d_gene: TRBD1; abundance: many; v_gene: TRBV13; j_gene: TRBJ2-7; CDR3aa: CASSYDSDRAYEQYF; CDR3nt: TGTGCCAGCAGCTATGACTCGGACAGGGCCTACGAGCAGTACTTC
d_gene: .; abundance: once; v_gene: TRBV7-9; j_gene: TRBJ1-5; CDR3aa: CASSRTSQPQHF; CDR3nt: TGTGCCAGCAGCCGGACCTCCCAGCCCCAGCATTTT
d_gene: .; abundance: many; v_gene: TRBV9; j_gene: TRBJ2-7; CDR3aa: CASSPPYEQYF; CDR3nt: TGTGCCAGCAGCCCGCCCTACGAGCAGTACTTC
d_gene: .; abundance: many; v_gene: TRBV19; j_gene: TRBJ1-5; CDR3aa: CATQPSRAGNQPQHF; CDR3nt: TGTGCCACCCAGCCCTCCAGGGCAGGCAATCAGCCCCAGCATTTT
d_gene: TRBD1; abundance: many; v_gene: TRBV2; j_gene: TRBJ2-5; CDR3aa: CASITGASQETQYF; CDR3nt: TGTGCCAGCATCACAGGGGCCTCCCAAGAGACCCAGTACTTC
d_gene: .; abundance: .; v_gene: TRBV7-9; j_gene: TRBJ1-3; CDR3aa: CASILAGDTVYF; CDR3nt: TGTGCCAGCATACTAGCGGGAGACACCGTCTATTTT
d_gene: .; abundance: many; v_gene: TRBV11-3; j_gene: TRBJ2-5; CDR3aa: CASSLGGAETQYF; CDR3nt: TGTGCCAGCAGCTTAGGGGGGGCAGAGACCCAGTACTTC
d_gene: .; abundance: many; v_gene: TRBV15; j_gene: TRBJ2-7; CDR3aa: CATPARQVPYEQYF; CDR3nt: TGTGCCACTCCTGCGCGACAGGTACCCTACGAGCAGTACTTC
d_gene: TRBD1; abundance: once; v_gene: TRBV4-2; j_gene: TRBJ2-7; CDR3aa: CASSQVAGGDEQYF; CDR3nt: TGTGCCAGCAGCCAAGTTGCAGGGGGAGACGAGCAGTACTTC
d_gene: .; abundance: many; v_gene: TRBV19; j_gene: TRBJ1-3; CDR3aa: CASSTLNGNTIYF; CDR3nt: TGTGCCAGTAGTACGCTAAATGGAAACACCATATATTTT
d_gene: TRBD1; abundance: few; v_gene: TRBV6-6; j_gene: TRBJ1-5; CDR3aa: CASSEAGDRNQPQHF; CDR3nt: TGTGCCAGCAGTGAAGCTGGGGACAGAAATCAGCCCCAGCATTTT
d_gene: .; abundance: .; v_gene: TRBV9; j_gene: TRBJ1-2; CDR3aa: CASSVAGGSYTF; CDR3nt: TGTGCCAGCAGCGTAGCCGGAGGGAGCTACACCTTC
d_gene: .; abundance: .; v_gene: TRBV7-9; j_gene: TRBJ1-1; CDR3aa: CASSLVFRDRGWTLDTEAFF; CDR3nt: TGTGCCAGCAGCTTAGTGTTTAGGGACCGGGGGTGGACTTTGGACACTGAAGCTTTCTTT
d_gene: .; abundance: few; v_gene: TRBV6-1; j_gene: TRBJ2-7; CDR3aa: CASSSGDKTNEQYF; CDR3nt: TGTGCCAGCAGTTCTGGGGACAAGACCAACGAGCAGTACTTC
d_gene: TRBD1; abundance: few; v_gene: TRBV25-1; j_gene: TRBJ2-1; CDR3aa: CASSDWGTADNEQFF; CDR3nt: TGTGCCAGCAGTGATTGGGGGACAGCAGACAATGAGCAGTTCTTC
d_gene: TRBD1; abundance: many; v_gene: TRBV7-9; j_gene: TRBJ1-2; CDR3aa: CASSDGQGGYTF; CDR3nt: TGTGCCAGCAGCGACGGACAGGGGGGCTACACCTTC
d_gene: .; abundance: many; v_gene: TRBV12-3/TRBV12-4; j_gene: TRBJ2-5; CDR3aa: CASSSPSEETQYF; CDR3nt: TGTGCCAGCAGTTCGCCTAGCGAAGAGACCCAGTACTTC
d_gene: .; abundance: .; v_gene: TRBV29-1; j_gene: TRBJ1-1; CDR3aa: CSVGTGRGNTEAFF; CDR3nt: TGCAGCGTCGGAACGGGGAGGGGGAACACTGAAGCTTTCTTT
d_gene: TRBD1; abundance: .; v_gene: TRBV19; j_gene: TRBJ2-1; CDR3aa: CASSIVRDRAYNEQFF; CDR3nt: TGTGCCAGTAGTATAGTCCGGGACAGGGCCTACAATGAGCAGTTCTTC
d_gene: .; abundance: few; v_gene: TRBV12-3/TRBV12-4; j_gene: TRBJ2-5; CDR3aa: CASSLGGAHQPQYF; CDR3nt: TGTGCCAGCAGTTTGGGTGGGGCACATCAGCCCCAGTACTTC
d_gene: TRBD1; abundance: few; v_gene: TRBV4-3; j_gene: TRBJ1-2; CDR3aa: CASRDQPGQGNYGYTF; CDR3nt: TGCGCCAGCAGAGATCAACCGGGACAGGGGAACTATGGCTACACCTTC
d_gene: .; abundance: few; v_gene: TRBV5-4; j_gene: TRBJ1-2; CDR3aa: CASSLGSSGYTF; CDR3nt: TGTGCCAGCAGCTTGGGTTCTTCTGGCTACACCTTC
d_gene: .; abundance: many; v_gene: TRBV11-3; j_gene: TRBJ2-5; CDR3aa: CASSLRLRALLQETQYF; CDR3nt: TGTGCCAGCAGCCTCCGACTCAGGGCCCTGTTACAAGAGACCCAGTACTTC
d_gene: .; abundance: .; v_gene: TRBV7-8; j_gene: TRBJ2-5; CDR3aa: CASSLAAARGWETQYF; CDR3nt: TGTGCCAGCAGCTTAGCGGCAGCGAGGGGGTGGGAGACCCAGTACTTC
d_gene: TRBD1; abundance: many; v_gene: TRBV10-3; j_gene: TRBJ2-7; CDR3aa: CAISESGGKSYEQYF; CDR3nt: TGTGCCATCAGTGAGTCAGGGGGCAAGTCCTACGAGCAGTACTTC
d_gene: .; abundance: .; v_gene: TRBV2; j_gene: TRBJ1-2; CDR3aa: CASTGPIDGYTF; CDR3nt: TGTGCCAGCACTGGACCTATCGATGGCTACACCTTC
d_gene: .; abundance: .; v_gene: TRBV4-1; j_gene: TRBJ1-6; CDR3aa: CASSQRLRDRLHF; CDR3nt: TGCGCCAGCAGCCAACGTCTCCGGGACCGCCTCCACTTT
d_gene: .; abundance: .; v_gene: TRBV29-1; j_gene: TRBJ2-7; CDR3aa: CSVESQGVGEQYF; CDR3nt: TGCAGCGTTGAAAGTCAGGGAGTCGGCGAGCAGTACTTC
d_gene: TRBD2; abundance: many; v_gene: TRBV29-1; j_gene: TRBJ2-5; CDR3aa: CSLTSGGAGETQYF; CDR3nt: TGCAGCCTTACCTCGGGGGGGGCCGGGGAGACCCAGTACTTC
d_gene: .; abundance: .; v_gene: TRBV3-1; j_gene: TRBJ1-2; CDR3aa: CASSQVGRQHGYTF; CDR3nt: TGTGCCAGCAGCCAAGTAGGACGACAGCATGGCTACACCTTC
d_gene: .; abundance: once; v_gene: TRBV15; j_gene: TRBJ1-4; CDR3aa: CATSRDLVSTNEKLFF; CDR3nt: TGTGCCACCAGCAGAGATCTAGTTTCGACTAATGAAAAACTGTTTTTT
d_gene: TRBD2; abundance: .; v_gene: TRBV6-5; j_gene: TRBJ2-7; CDR3aa: CARPNTGTTFSYEQYF; CDR3nt: TGTGCCAGACCTAATACCGGGACTACCTTCTCCTACGAGCAGTACTTC